The clone carrying this TCR beta chain is classed as medium-sized (0.01 to 0.1%) by frequency. Each sample's input was 200 to 300 ng genomic DNA, some 40,000 genome equivalents. One tube held mixed TRB-A and TRB-B primer pools for touch-down PCR. TCRdb reprocessed the multiplex PCR reads and stores each CDR3 protein as one record, lacking DNA. The sample table sets out some 7,500 distinct CDR3 sequences. The sample comes from a study of T cell clusters in autoimmune cytopenias. This CDR3 contains 12 residues. These data also featured in a second study, about T cell repertoires in aging, cancer and after chemotherapy. This second study notes: The whole study produced a dataset of around 9 million TCR reads.

The sequenced sample was peripheral blood. The origin of this receptor is a human donor with an autoimmune cytopenia or autoimmune hepatitis (not recorded which). The chain carries TRBV12-3 or TRBV12-4 and TRBJ1-2; TCRdb's D call, TRBD1, is unchecked because there is no DNA. CDR3 protein: CASSLGGGGYTF.